The 16 T cell receptor beta chains presented below share a single source sample, sequenced in a study of blood T cell repertoires in COVID-19. Sequenced by immunoSEQ multiplex PCR; TCRdb stores in-frame clones only, minus some. This sample has about 310,000 clones, with around 91% found just once. Input material: PBMCs or T cells enriched from blood (not recorded which). These TCRs come from a woman between 35 and 50 years old who had recovered from COVID-19.

Many counts were recorded for this clone. The V call is TRBV5-1, the J call TRBJ2-7; tentative D call: TRBD1 (5 bases). The CDR3 totals 15 residues. The germline CDR1 and CDR2 sequences are SGHRS and YFSETQ. The ends were cut back, 0 bases at V and 7 bases at J, with 17 bases in the middle. The CDR3 region has the DNA TGCGCCAGCAGCTTGGAAGGGGCAGGGCTACAAGAGCAGTACTTC. Its translation: CASSLEGAGLQEQYF. Full variable domain (rest looked up from reference TRBV5-1 and TRBJ2-7): KAGVTQTPRYLIKTRGQQVTLSCSPISGHRSVSWYQQTPGQGLQFLFEYFSETQRNKGNFPGRFSGRQFSNSRSEMNVSTLELGDSALYLCASSLEGAGLQEQYFGPGTRLTVT.

This clone was seen a single time. The rearrangement uses TRBV29-1 and TRBJ2-7; 8 positions agree with TRBD1. V gave up 5 bases and J gave up 1 base; unmatched junction bases: 4. Germline V gene sequence: CDR1 SQVTM, CDR2 ANQGSEA. This CDR3 is built from 13 residues. The CDR3 bases are TGCAGCGTTTACGGGACAGGTTCCTACGAGCAGTACTTC. This gives the protein CSVYGTGSYEQYF.

The genes are TRBV5-4 and TRBJ2-1, with 8 bases matching TRBD2. This CDR3 is 19 amino acids long. V lost 0 bases and J lost 0; bases outside the gene matches: 11. Germline V gene data show CDR1 as SGHNT and CDR2 as YYREEE (reference sequence). Here the CDR3 reads CASSLELAGGPSSYNEQFF. The CDR3 DNA follows: TGTGCCAGCAGCTTGGAGCTGGCGGGAGGCCCGAGCTCCTACAATGAGCAGTTCTTC.

The rearrangement uses TRBV7-2 and TRBJ2-7; 14 nucleotides agree with TRBD2. Germline-derived CDR1 and CDR2 are SGHTA and FQGNSA. V was pared by 1 base and J by 3 bases, with 11 bases of the junction left unmatched. CDR3 length: 19 residues. The chain's CDR3 is CASSLEGPGTSGGGYEQYF. Written as DNA, the CDR3 is TGTGCCAGCAGCTTAGAGGGCCCCGGGACTAGCGGGGGAGGCTACGAGCAGTACTTC.

The chain carries TRBV12-5 and TRBJ2-7, with 7 nucleotides matching TRBD1. V was clipped by 2 bases and J by 0 bases; unmatched bases: 7. Looked up from germline, CDR1 is LGHNT and CDR2 is FRNRAP. The CDR3 sequence is 16 residues long. The DNA of the CDR3 is TGTGCTAGTGGTTTGACCCCCCGGGACAGCTCCTACGAGCAGTACTTC. Its translation is CASGLTPRDSSYEQYF.

Here the CDR3 reads CASSPPGSPLHF. DNA for the CDR3: TGTGCCAGCAGTCCCCCGGGTTCACCCCTCCACTTT. The rearrangement links TRBV12-3 or TRBV12-4 to TRBJ1-6; no firm D call. This CDR3 has 12 amino acids. Trimming took off 5 bases at V and 9 bases at J, with 8 bases between the two ends.

This clone was observed a single time. This chain joins TRBV6-6 and TRBJ2-1; perhaps TRBD2 as D (6 bases). V lost 7 bases to trimming and J lost 4 bases, with 17 bases between them. The CDR3 spans 15 residues. Germline assignment: CDR1 MNHNY and CDR2 SVGAGI (reference sequence). The DNA for the CDR3 is TGTGCCAGCATCCGCGATAGCGGTTTATACAATGAGCAGTTCTTC. It yields the protein CASIRDSGLYNEQFF.

The chain combines TRBV18 with TRBJ2-7, with TRBD1 matching 10 bases. CDR3 length: 15 amino acids. J gave up 4 bases and V 4 bases, and 7 bases lay outside the gene matches. Per germline, CDR1 KGHSH and CDR2 LQKENI. CDR3 loop: CASSHSTGGTYEQYF. Here the CDR3 DNA reads TGTGCCAGCTCACACTCGACAGGGGGCACGTACGAGCAGTACTTC.

The chain uses TRBV19 and TRBJ1-6, with 9 bases fitting TRBD1. Trimming cost V 6 bases and J 8 bases; bases outside gene matches: 11. This CDR3 region has 16 residues. CDR1 and CDR2 (germline): LNHDA, SQIVND (reference sequence). The CDR3 loop is CASSPPETGGYSPLHF. In DNA, the CDR3 is TGTGCCAGTAGCCCCCCGGAGACAGGGGGATATTCACCCCTCCACTTT.

The V and J genes are TRBV19 and TRBJ1-4; the D is unclear. Looked up from germline, CDR1 is LNHDA and CDR2 is SQIVND (reference sequence). V lost 6 bases, J lost 8 bases, and 13 bases lay in between. CDR3 length: 13 amino acids. CDR3 in DNA: TGTGCCAGTAGGGAGGGCGGAGGCGAAAAACTGTTTTTT. It encodes CASREGGGEKLFF.

This rearrangement joins TRBV3-1 (or the pseudogene TRBV3-2) to TRBJ2-7, with 7 bases matching TRBD2. After removal of 0 bases from V and 2 bases from J, the junction contained 13 bases not matched to a gene. Germline V gives CDR1 LGHDT, CDR2 YNNKEL (reference sequence). The CDR3 spans 18 residues. The CDR3 region is CASSQEPPGLAAAYEQYF. The CDR3 DNA sequence: TGTGCCAGCAGCCAAGAGCCCCCGGGGCTAGCGGCGGCCTACGAGCAGTACTTC.

This clone was seen once. As DNA, the CDR3 is TGTGCCAGCAGCCTGGTTAGGAACACTGAAGCTTTCTTT. It translates to CASSLVRNTEAFF. This rearrangement joins TRBV7-3 to TRBJ1-1; D call uncertain. The CDR3 is 13 amino acids. Germline V gene sequence: CDR1 SGHTA, CDR2 FQGTGA. V lost 5 bases and J lost 1, with 8 bases in between.

This clone was counted once. The chain carries TRBV28 and TRBJ1-4; 8 bases fit TRBD1. The V gene end was trimmed by 7 bases and the J gene end by 2 bases; junction bases not matched to a gene: 6. This CDR3 spans 15 amino acids. Germline assignment: CDR1 MDHEN and CDR2 SYDVKM. The CDR3 nucleotides are TGTGCCAGCAACCTACCAGGGGGCACTAATGAAAAACTGTTTTTT. It translates to CASNLPGGTNEKLFF.

As for this clone: This may stem from a read error, because a much larger clone lies one nucleotide away. Other DNA sequences within the sample encode an identical CDR3. This chain links TRBV27 with TRBJ1-2, with D hard to call. The CDR3 totals 11 residues. The germline gives CDR1 MNHEY, CDR2 SMNVEV (reference sequence). Trimming took 4 bases from V and 4 from J, leaving 4 bases between them. CDR3 amino acids: CASSSGYGYTF. As DNA, the CDR3 is TGTGCCAGCAGTTCAGGCTATGGCTACACCTTC.

The chain has TRBV10-3 and TRBJ1-2; 12 bases agree with TRBD1. The CDR3 is made up of 14 amino acids. Germline loops: CDR1 ENHRY, CDR2 SYGVKD. The junction had 6 bases not matched to a gene; V was cut back by 7 bases and J by 6 bases. The DNA of the CDR3 is TGTGCCATCACCAGGGACAGGGGGCAGGATGGCTACACCTTC. Residues: CAITRDRGQDGYTF.

The chain recombines TRBV5-1 with TRBJ2-1, with D perhaps matching TRBD2 (5 bases). Trimming took 4 bases from V and 2 from J, leaving 10 bases between them. Germline loops: CDR1 SGHRS, CDR2 YFSETQ. The CDR3 covers 14 residues. The CDR3, as DNA: TGCGCCAGCAGCGCTGGACTGGCCTACAATGAGCAGTTCTTC. Encoded protein: CASSAGLAYNEQFF.